These 5 T cell receptor beta chains share one sample of origin, sequenced in a study of CD8 T cells in ankylosing spondylitis. TCRdb redid the calling of the 5' RACE reads with MiXCR, one entry per CDR3 protein. Of tens of thousands of distinct CDR3 sequences in the sample, more than 25% are singletons; the top ten hold about 60%. Sequenced material: blood, either unsorted or a sorted T cell fraction (not recorded which). Source of these receptors: a male donor with ankylosing spondylitis or in good health (not recorded which).

J is TRBJ1-5 and V is TRBV5-1, with unresolved D. CDR1 and CDR2 from the germline V gene are SGHRS and YFSETQ. V shed 0 bases and J shed 2 bases, with 6 bases lying between them. The CDR3 totals 14 residues. The CDR3 reads CASSLEGGNQPQHF. Written as DNA, the CDR3 is TGCGCCAGCAGCTTGGAGGGAGGCAATCAGCCCCAGCATTTT.

This chain joins TRBV6-1 and TRBJ2-6; D ambiguous. The germline gives CDR1 MNHNS, CDR2 SASEGT. The CDR3 loop spans 15 amino acids. V lost 5 bases, J lost 0 bases, and 8 bases lay in between. CDR3 nucleotides: TGTGCCAGCAGTAAATCTCACTCTGGGGCCAACGTCCTGACTTTC. This sequence encodes CASSKSHSGANVLTF.

The chain employs TRBV5-1 and TRBJ1-2; 10 bases agree with TRBD1. The V segment lost 2 bases and the J segment 6 bases; nucleotides outside the gene matches: 4. CDR1 is SGHRS, CDR2 YFSETQ, per germline. The CDR3 is made up of 14 amino acids. This chain's CDR3 is CASSFTTGGHGYTF. In nucleotides, the CDR3 is TGCGCCAGCAGCTTCACGACAGGGGGCCATGGCTACACCTTC.

V gene TRBV20-1 combines with J gene TRBJ2-3, with 11 bases fitting TRBD2. J gave up 0 bases and V 0 bases, and 8 bases lay outside the gene matches. In germline, CDR1 is DFQATT, CDR2 SNEGSKA (reference sequence). The CDR3 extends over 18 amino acids. The DNA for the CDR3 is TGCAGTGCTAGAGATCCCCTAATAGCGGGGGGGAGCACAGATACGCAGTATTTT. Translating gives CSARDPLIAGGSTDTQYF.

V gene TRBV24-1 combines with J gene TRBJ1-5; D might be TRBD1 (6 bases). V gave up 9 bases and J gave up 7 bases, with 15 bases separating them. The CDR3 loop spans 13 amino acids. CDR1 is KGHDR and CDR2 is SFDVKD in the germline V gene. The CDR3 DNA follows: TGTGCCACCGGGTCAACAGGGCACCAGCCCCAGCATTTT. This translates into CATGSTGHQPQHF.